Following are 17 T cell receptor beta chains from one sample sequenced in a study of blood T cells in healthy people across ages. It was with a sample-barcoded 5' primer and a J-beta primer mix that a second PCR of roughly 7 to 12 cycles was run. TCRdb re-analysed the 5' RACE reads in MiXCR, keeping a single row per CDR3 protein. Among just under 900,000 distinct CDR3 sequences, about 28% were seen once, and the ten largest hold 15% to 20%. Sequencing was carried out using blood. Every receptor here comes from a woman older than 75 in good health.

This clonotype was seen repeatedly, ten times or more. The CDR3 nucleotides read TGTGCCAGCAGTCCCCTACCGGGACAGGGCTATGGCTACACCTTC. This encodes CASSPLPGQGYGYTF. This rearrangement joins TRBV12-3 or TRBV12-4 to TRBJ1-2; TRBD1 matches at 9 bases. V shed 5 bases and J 4 bases; nucleotides not matched to a gene: 8. The CDR3 loop spans 15 amino acids.

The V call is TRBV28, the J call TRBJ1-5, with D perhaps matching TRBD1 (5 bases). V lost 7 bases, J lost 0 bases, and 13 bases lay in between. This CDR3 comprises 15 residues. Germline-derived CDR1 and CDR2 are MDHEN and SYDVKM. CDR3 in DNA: TGTGCCAGCAACAAGTGGGGGTCTAGCAATCAGCCCCAGCATTTT. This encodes CASNKWGSSNQPQHF.

CDR3 region: CSARDGHRGADEQFF. The CDR3 nucleotides read TGCAGTGCTAGAGATGGGCACAGGGGAGCGGATGAGCAGTTCTTC. This chain links TRBV20-1 with TRBJ2-1; 7 bases match TRBD1. Germline-derived CDR1 and CDR2 are DFQATT and SNEGSKA (reference sequence). V lost 0 bases, J lost 8 bases, and 10 bases stayed unmatched. This CDR3 spans 15 amino acids.

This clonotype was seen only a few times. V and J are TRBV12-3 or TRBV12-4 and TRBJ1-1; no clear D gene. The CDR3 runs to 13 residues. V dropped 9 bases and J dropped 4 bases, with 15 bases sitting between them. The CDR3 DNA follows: TGTGCCAGTACCTTGGGCTTGGGCACTGAAGCTTTCTTT. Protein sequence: CASTLGLGTEAFF.

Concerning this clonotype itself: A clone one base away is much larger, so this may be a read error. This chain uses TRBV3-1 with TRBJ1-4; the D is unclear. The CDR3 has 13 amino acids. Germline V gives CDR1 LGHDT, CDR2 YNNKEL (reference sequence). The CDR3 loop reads CASSQAQNEKLVF. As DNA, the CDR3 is TGTGCCAGCAGCCAAGCTCAGAATGAAAAACTGGTTTTT.

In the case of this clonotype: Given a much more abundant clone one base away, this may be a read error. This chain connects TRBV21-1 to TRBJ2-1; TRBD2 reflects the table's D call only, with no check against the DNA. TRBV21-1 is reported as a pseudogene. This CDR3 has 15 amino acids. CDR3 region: CASTQSGTHLNEQFF. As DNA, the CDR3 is TGTGCCAGCACCCAGAGCGGGACGCATTTGAATGAGCAGTTCTTC.

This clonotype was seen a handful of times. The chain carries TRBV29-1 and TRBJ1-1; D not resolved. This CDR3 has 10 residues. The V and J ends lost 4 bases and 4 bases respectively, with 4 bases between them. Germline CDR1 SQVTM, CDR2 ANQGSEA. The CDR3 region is CSVAATEAFF. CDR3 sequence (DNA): TGCAGCGTTGCTGCCACTGAAGCTTTCTTT.

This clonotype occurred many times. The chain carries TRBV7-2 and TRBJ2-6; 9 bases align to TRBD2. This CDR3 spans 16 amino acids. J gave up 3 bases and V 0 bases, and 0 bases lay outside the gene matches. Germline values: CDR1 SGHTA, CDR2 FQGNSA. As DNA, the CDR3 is TGTGCCAGCAGCTTAGCGCGGGGGGGTGGGGCCAACGTCCTGACTTTC. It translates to CASSLARGGGANVLTF.

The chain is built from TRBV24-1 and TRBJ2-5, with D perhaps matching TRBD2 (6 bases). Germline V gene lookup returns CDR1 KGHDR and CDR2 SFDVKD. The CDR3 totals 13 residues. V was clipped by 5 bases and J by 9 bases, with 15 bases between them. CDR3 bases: TGTGCCACCAGTGTGGCGGGGAAAGGGGCCCAGTACTTC. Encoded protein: CATSVAGKGAQYF.

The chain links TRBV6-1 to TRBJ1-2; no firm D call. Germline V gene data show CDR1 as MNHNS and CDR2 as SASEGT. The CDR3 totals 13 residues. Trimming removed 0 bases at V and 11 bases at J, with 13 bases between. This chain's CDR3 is CASSEAGRAQYTF. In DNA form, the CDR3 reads TGTGCCAGCAGTGAAGCCGGAAGGGCTCAGTACACCTTC.

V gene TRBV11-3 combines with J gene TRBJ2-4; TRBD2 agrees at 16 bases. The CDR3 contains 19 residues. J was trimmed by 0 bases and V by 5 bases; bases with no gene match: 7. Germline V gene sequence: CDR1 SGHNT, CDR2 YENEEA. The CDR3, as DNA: TGTGCCAGCAGCCATTGGGGACTAGCGGGGGGGCAAGCCAAAAACATTCAGTACTTC. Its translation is CASSHWGLAGGQAKNIQYF.

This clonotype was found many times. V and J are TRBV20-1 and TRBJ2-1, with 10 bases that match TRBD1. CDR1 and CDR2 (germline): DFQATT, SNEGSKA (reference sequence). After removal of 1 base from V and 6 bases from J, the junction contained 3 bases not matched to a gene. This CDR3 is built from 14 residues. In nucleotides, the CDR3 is TGCAGTGCTAGAGTCGGACAGGGGGGCAATGAGCAGTTCTTC. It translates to CSARVGQGGNEQFF.

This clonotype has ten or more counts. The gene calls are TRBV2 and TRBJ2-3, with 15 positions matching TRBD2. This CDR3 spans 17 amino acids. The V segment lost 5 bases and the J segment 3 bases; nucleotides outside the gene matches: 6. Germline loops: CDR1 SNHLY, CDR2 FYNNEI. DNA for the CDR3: TGTGCCAGCAGTATAACCGGGACTAGCGGGGGGACAGATACGCAGTATTTT. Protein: CASSITGTSGGTDTQYF.

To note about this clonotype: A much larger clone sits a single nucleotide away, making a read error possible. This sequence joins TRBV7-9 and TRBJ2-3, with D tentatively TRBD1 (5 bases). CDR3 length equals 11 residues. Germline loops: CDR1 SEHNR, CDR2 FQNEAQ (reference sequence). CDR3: CASSKTDPQYF. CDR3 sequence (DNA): TGTGCCAGCAGCAAGACAGATCCGCAGTATTTT.

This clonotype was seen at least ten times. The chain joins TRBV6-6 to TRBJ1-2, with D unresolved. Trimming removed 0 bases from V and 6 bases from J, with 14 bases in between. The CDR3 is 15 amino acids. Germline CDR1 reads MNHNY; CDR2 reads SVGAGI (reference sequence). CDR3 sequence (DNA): TGTGCCAGCAGTTACTCATCTGTCAACGTACATGGCTACACCTTC. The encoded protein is CASSYSSVNVHGYTF.

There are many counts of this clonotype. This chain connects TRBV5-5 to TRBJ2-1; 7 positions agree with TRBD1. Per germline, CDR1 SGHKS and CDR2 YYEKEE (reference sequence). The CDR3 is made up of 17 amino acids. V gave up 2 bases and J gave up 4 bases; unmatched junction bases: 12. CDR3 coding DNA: TGTGCCAGCAGCTTTATATTCCTTGGACAGGCTTACAATGAGCAGTTCTTC. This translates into CASSFIFLGQAYNEQFF.

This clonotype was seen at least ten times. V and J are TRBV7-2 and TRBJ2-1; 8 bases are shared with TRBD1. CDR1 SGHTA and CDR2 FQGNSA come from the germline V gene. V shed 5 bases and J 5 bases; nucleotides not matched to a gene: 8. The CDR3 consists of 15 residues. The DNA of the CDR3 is TGTGCCAGCAGCGCGGACAGGGCTTCCAACAATGAGCAGTTCTTC. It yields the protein CASSADRASNNEQFF.